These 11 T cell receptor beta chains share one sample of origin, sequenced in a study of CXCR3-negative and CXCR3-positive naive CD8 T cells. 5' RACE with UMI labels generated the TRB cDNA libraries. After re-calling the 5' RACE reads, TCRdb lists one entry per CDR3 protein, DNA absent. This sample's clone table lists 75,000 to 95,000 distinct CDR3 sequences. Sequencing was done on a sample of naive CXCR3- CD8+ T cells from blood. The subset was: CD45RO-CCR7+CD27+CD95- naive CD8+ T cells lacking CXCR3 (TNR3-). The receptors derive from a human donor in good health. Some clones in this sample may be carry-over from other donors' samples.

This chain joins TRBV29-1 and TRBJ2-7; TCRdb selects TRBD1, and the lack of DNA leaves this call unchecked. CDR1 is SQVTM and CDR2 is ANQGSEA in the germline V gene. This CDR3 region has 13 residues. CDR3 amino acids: CSVRTAETYEQYF.

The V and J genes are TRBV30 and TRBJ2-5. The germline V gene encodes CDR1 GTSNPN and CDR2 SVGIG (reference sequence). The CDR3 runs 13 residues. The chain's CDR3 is CAWSLATVETQYF.

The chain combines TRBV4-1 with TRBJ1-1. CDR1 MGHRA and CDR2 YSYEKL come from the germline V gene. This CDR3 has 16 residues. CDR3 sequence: CASSQDLRGMNTEAFF.

This chain's CDR3 is CAGAGQGFTGELFF. The chain couples TRBV28 to TRBJ2-2; TCRdb reports TRBD1, a call that lacks DNA to check it against. Germline V gene sequence: CDR1 MDHEN, CDR2 SYDVKM. This CDR3 spans 14 amino acids.

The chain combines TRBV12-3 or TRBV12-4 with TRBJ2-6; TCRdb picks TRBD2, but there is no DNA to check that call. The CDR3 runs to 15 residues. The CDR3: CASTSGGPGANVLTF.

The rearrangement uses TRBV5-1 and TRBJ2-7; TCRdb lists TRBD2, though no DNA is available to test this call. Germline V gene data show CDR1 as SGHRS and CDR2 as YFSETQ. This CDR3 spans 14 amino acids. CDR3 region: CASSLAGAGGEQYF.

CDR3 protein: CASSFRDAGELFF. V is TRBV13 and J is TRBJ2-2. The CDR3 totals 13 residues. Germline loops: CDR1 PRHDT, CDR2 FYEKMQ (reference sequence).

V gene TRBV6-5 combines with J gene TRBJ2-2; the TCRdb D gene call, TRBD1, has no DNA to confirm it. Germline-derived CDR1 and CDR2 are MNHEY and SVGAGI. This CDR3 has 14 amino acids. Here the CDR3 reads CASSYSSGSGELFF.

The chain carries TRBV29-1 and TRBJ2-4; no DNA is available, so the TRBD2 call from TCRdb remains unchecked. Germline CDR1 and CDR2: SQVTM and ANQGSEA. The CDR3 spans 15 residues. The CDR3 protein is CSVEVAGTAKNIQYF.

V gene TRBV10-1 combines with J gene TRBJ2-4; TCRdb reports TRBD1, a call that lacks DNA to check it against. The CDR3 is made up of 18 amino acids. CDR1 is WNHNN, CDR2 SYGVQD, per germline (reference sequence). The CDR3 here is CASRAQGNRVVAKNIQYF.

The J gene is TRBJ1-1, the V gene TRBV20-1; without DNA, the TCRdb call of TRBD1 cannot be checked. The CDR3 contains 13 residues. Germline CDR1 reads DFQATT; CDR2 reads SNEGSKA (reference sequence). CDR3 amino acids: CSAREGRGFEAFF.